This T cell receptor beta chain is drawn from a study of post-analysis software for immune sequencing data. This clonotype was recorded once. The antigen remains undetermined. CDR3 size: 15 residues. CDR1 and CDR2 from the germline V gene are SGHTA and FQGTGA. Trimming cost V 0 bases and J 4 bases, with 10 bases left between them. Study-level findings and limits: TRBV5-6, TRBV5-1 and TRBV20-1 were among a few TRBV segments more frequent in patients than controls.

cDNA libraries of TCR beta carried unique molecular identifiers. TCRdb re-called the PCR reads with MiXCR, one entry per CDR3 protein. The table includes hundreds of thousands of distinct CDR3 sequences, 59% detected once. V gene TRBV7-3 combines with J gene TRBJ2-1; D is uncertain. This TCR was sampled from a girl aged 2-10 years with multiple sclerosis. Input material: blood. CDR3 bases: TGTGCCAGCAGCTTAACCCCCGAATATTACAATGAGCAGTTCTTC. Its translation: CASSLTPEYYNEQFF.